This T cell receptor (beta chain) was found in a study of blood T cell repertoires in COVID-19. Overall study context: Sites across the United States, Italy and Spain contributed samples from acute and convalescent COVID-19. From T cells, B-cell-depleted T cells, or PBMCs came the material, which was cDNA or gDNA.

This CDR3 is built from 10 residues. Trimming removed 5 bases at V and 14 bases at J, with 13 bases between. Germline V gives CDR1 GTSNPN, CDR2 SVGIG (reference sequence). As originally analysed: How many nucleated cells were present was estimated from reference gene primer amplification. The repertoire was sequenced with immunoSEQ multiplex PCR; TCRdb's copy has only in-frame clones and lacks some. D and trimming come from the DNA, and the V and J calls and clone size come from that table. The sample contains over 120,000 clones, about four fifths of which appear only once. The sample consisted of peripheral blood. This TCR was sampled from a man in his 70s who had recovered from COVID-19. The V call is TRBV30, the J call TRBJ2-1; no definite D call. The CDR3 DNA sequence: TGTGCCTGGGAAATAGGAGAAAAGTTCTTC. This codes for CAWEIGEKFF.